These 4 T cell receptor beta chains share one sample of origin, sequenced in a study of blood T cells in healthy people across ages. A J-beta primer mix and a sample-barcoded 5' primer were used in a second PCR of roughly 7 to 12 cycles. TCRdb analysed the 5' RACE reads with MiXCR anew, one entry per CDR3 protein. The top ten hold around 32% of the sample, which has about 680,000 distinct CDR3 sequences, around 45% seen once. Sequenced material: blood. The receptors stem from a woman aged 55-70 years in good health.

This clonotype was detected ten times or more. This chain uses TRBV11-1 with TRBJ2-5, with TRBD1 as a possible D gene (6 bases). V shed 5 bases and J shed 0 bases, with 7 bases lying between them. Germline CDR1 is SGHAT and CDR2 is FQDESV (reference sequence). The CDR3 runs to 13 residues. DNA for the CDR3: TGTGCCAGCAGCAAGGGGGACCAAGAGACCCAGTACTTC. It specifies CASSKGDQETQYF.

A remark on this clonotype: One end of the junction varies from germline; a read error may be responsible. The gene calls are TRBV7-2 and TRBJ1-4; no reliable D call. The CDR3 covers 14 residues. Germline V gene lookup returns CDR1 SGHTA and CDR2 FQGNSA. The CDR3 here is CAGSREGANEKLFF. The CDR3 nucleotides read TGTGCCGGCAGCCGAGAGGGTGCTAATGAAAAACTGTTTTTT.

This clonotype was observed a handful of times. The V and J genes are TRBV5-1 and TRBJ2-7; 9 nucleotides line up with TRBD2. The CDR3 consists of 15 residues. Losses at the gene ends were 4 bases for V and 1 base for J; bases not matched to a gene: 6. Germline-derived CDR1 and CDR2 are SGHRS and YFSETQ. The CDR3 DNA follows: TGCGCCAGCAGCACCGCGACTAGCGGTTCCTACGAGCAGTACTTC. This translates into CASSTATSGSYEQYF.

The rearrangement links TRBV29-1 to TRBJ2-3; TRBD1 aligns across 7 bases. CDR1 is SQVTM, CDR2 ANQGSEA, per germline. This CDR3 is 12 amino acids long. J was trimmed by 7 bases and V by 6 bases; bases with no gene match: 7. The CDR3 sequence is CSVSGTENTQYF. DNA for the CDR3: TGCAGCGTATCCGGGACAGAAAATACGCAGTATTTT.